A single sample is the source of the 15 T cell receptor beta chains below, sequenced in a study of blood T cell repertoires in COVID-19. TCRdb's copy holds only in-frame clones and misses some; the assay was immunoSEQ multiplex PCR. The table lists some 100,000 clones, 65% to 90% of them singletons. Material: PBMCs or T cells enriched from blood (not recorded which). All receptors come from a woman between 45 and 60 years old who had recovered from COVID-19.

The chain joins TRBV28 to TRBJ2-7, with a possible D match to TRBD1 (5 bases). This CDR3 has 17 residues. Germline V gene data show CDR1 as MDHEN and CDR2 as SYDVKM. Trimming stripped 3 bases from V and 0 bases from J, with 18 bases between. CDR3: CASSFEVRLDTSYEQYF. Here the CDR3 DNA reads TGTGCCAGCAGTTTTGAAGTAAGATTGGACACCTCCTACGAGCAGTACTTC.

The V call is TRBV12-3 or TRBV12-4, the J call TRBJ1-5; D not certain. With 1 base removed from V and 6 bases from J, the gap between germline ends came to 7 bases. The CDR3 covers 13 residues. Written as DNA, the CDR3 is TGTGCCAGCAGTTTAGGTTTCGTTCAGCCCCAGCATTTT. This translates into CASSLGFVQPQHF.

The chain links TRBV27 to TRBJ2-1, with 7 positions matching TRBD1. This CDR3 contains 15 residues. The V and J ends lost 2 bases and 9 bases, in that order; junction bases with no gene match: 10. CDR1 is MNHEY and CDR2 is SMNVEV in the germline V gene (reference sequence). The CDR3 here is CASSLGGQAWSEQFF. Written as DNA, the CDR3 is TGTGCCAGCAGTTTAGGTGGACAGGCCTGGAGTGAGCAGTTCTTC.

The chain carries TRBV19 and TRBJ2-2; 8 bases are shared with TRBD2. The CDR3 runs to 15 residues. CDR1 is LNHDA, CDR2 SQIVND, per germline (reference sequence). After removal of 11 bases from V and 1 base from J, the junction contained 9 bases not matched to a gene. The CDR3 reads CAPNGAGVNTGELFF. CDR3 nucleotides: TGTGCCCCGAATGGAGCGGGAGTGAACACCGGGGAGCTGTTTTTT.

V gene TRBV28 combines with J gene TRBJ1-2; D perhaps matches TRBD1 (5 bases). The germline CDR1 and CDR2 sequences are MDHEN and SYDVKM. The CDR3 sequence is 14 residues long. V lost 5 bases to trimming and J lost 2 bases, with 12 bases between them. For the CDR3, the DNA is TGTGCCAGCAGTATGGCGACAGCCAACTATGGCTACACCTTC. Its protein product is CASSMATANYGYTF.

The V and J genes are TRBV6-2 or TRBV6-3 and TRBJ2-1, with 11 nucleotides matching TRBD2. The V gene end was trimmed by 2 bases and the J gene end by 6 bases; junction bases not matched to a gene: 0. Germline CDR1 reads MNHEY; CDR2 reads SVGEGT. This CDR3 is built from 14 residues. This CDR3 is CASSYGTSGNEQFF. As DNA, the CDR3 is TGTGCCAGCAGTTACGGGACTAGCGGCAATGAGCAGTTCTTC.

The chain couples TRBV2 to TRBJ2-5; D ambiguous. Germline V gene sequence: CDR1 SNHLY, CDR2 FYNNEI. The germline V and J ends were trimmed by 7 bases and 5 bases, with 14 bases remaining between them. The CDR3 runs to 13 residues. This CDR3 reads CASNRLLRETQYF. For the CDR3, the DNA is TGTGCCAGCAACCGACTCCTCCGGGAGACCCAGTACTTC.

The chain has TRBV30 and TRBJ1-5, with D perhaps matching TRBD1 (5 bases). The germline V and J ends were trimmed by 3 bases and 7 bases, with 13 bases remaining between them. The CDR3 totals 13 residues. The V gene's germline CDR1 is GTSNPN and CDR2 SVGIG (reference sequence). The CDR3 nucleotides read TGTGCCTGGAGGGACAAAGGCGACCAGCCCCAGCATTTT. This codes for CAWRDKGDQPQHF.

The gene calls are TRBV28 and TRBJ1-2, with D unclear. Trimming left V 7 bases short and J 4 bases short, with 13 bases between. This CDR3 region has 13 residues. Germline-derived CDR1 and CDR2 are MDHEN and SYDVKM. CDR3 sequence reads: CASTLTHSYGYTF. The CDR3 DNA sequence: TGTGCCAGCACTTTGACGCACAGCTATGGCTACACCTTC.

This clone was seen only once. The chain links TRBV7-2 to TRBJ2-7; 10 bases are shared with TRBD2. The germline gives CDR1 SGHTA, CDR2 FQGNSA. V trimming: 1 base; J trimming: 6 bases; junction bases outside the gene matches: 6. The CDR3 runs 15 residues. The CDR3 DNA sequence: TGTGCCAGCAGCTTAGGCCTAGCGGGGGCTCGCGAGCAGTACTTC. Translating it yields CASSLGLAGAREQYF.

V is TRBV10-3 and J is TRBJ2-1; perhaps TRBD2 as D (5 bases). Germline assignment: CDR1 ENHRY and CDR2 SYGVKD. CDR3 length equals 14 residues. V was cut by 10 bases and J by 1 base, with 14 bases left in between. The CDR3 spells CATALAGSYNEQFF. In nucleotides, the CDR3 is TGTGCCACCGCCCTAGCTGGATCCTACAATGAGCAGTTCTTC.

The chain recombines TRBV5-4 with TRBJ1-1, with D perhaps matching TRBD1 (5 bases). The CDR3 consists of 15 residues. Germline CDR1 and CDR2: SGHNT and YYREEE (reference sequence). The V and J ends lost 3 bases and 2 bases respectively, with 14 bases between them. CDR3 coding DNA: TGTGCCAGCAGCTCCCCTTTAAGGGGAAACACTGAAGCTTTCTTT. This encodes CASSSPLRGNTEAFF.

The V call is TRBV11-2, the J call TRBJ2-7, with 13 bases that match TRBD2. The length of the CDR3 is 14 residues. Germline CDR1 reads SGHAT; CDR2 reads FQNNGV. The trim removed 5 bases at V and 4 bases at J, leaving 2 bases unmatched. As DNA, the CDR3 is TGTGCCAGCAGCCGGACTAGCGGGAGATACGAGCAGTACTTC. Protein product: CASSRTSGRYEQYF.

The CDR3 DNA reads TGTGCCAGATGGACAGGGGGTAATTCACCCCTCCACTTT. Translation gives CARWTGGNSPLHF. The rearrangement links TRBV2 to TRBJ1-6; TRBD1 agrees at 10 bases. Germline V gene data show CDR1 as SNHLY and CDR2 as FYNNEI. This CDR3 has 13 residues. Losses at the gene ends were 9 bases for V and 6 bases for J; bases not matched to a gene: 2.

The chain uses TRBV5-4 and TRBJ2-7; 8 positions match TRBD1. This CDR3 contains 15 residues. Trimming removed 4 bases from V and 2 bases from J; junction bases left unmatched: 8. Germline assignment: CDR1 SGHNT and CDR2 YYREEE (reference sequence). The CDR3 loop is CASSAGTGNTYEQYF. In DNA form, the CDR3 reads TGTGCCAGCAGCGCCGGGACAGGTAATACCTACGAGCAGTACTTC.